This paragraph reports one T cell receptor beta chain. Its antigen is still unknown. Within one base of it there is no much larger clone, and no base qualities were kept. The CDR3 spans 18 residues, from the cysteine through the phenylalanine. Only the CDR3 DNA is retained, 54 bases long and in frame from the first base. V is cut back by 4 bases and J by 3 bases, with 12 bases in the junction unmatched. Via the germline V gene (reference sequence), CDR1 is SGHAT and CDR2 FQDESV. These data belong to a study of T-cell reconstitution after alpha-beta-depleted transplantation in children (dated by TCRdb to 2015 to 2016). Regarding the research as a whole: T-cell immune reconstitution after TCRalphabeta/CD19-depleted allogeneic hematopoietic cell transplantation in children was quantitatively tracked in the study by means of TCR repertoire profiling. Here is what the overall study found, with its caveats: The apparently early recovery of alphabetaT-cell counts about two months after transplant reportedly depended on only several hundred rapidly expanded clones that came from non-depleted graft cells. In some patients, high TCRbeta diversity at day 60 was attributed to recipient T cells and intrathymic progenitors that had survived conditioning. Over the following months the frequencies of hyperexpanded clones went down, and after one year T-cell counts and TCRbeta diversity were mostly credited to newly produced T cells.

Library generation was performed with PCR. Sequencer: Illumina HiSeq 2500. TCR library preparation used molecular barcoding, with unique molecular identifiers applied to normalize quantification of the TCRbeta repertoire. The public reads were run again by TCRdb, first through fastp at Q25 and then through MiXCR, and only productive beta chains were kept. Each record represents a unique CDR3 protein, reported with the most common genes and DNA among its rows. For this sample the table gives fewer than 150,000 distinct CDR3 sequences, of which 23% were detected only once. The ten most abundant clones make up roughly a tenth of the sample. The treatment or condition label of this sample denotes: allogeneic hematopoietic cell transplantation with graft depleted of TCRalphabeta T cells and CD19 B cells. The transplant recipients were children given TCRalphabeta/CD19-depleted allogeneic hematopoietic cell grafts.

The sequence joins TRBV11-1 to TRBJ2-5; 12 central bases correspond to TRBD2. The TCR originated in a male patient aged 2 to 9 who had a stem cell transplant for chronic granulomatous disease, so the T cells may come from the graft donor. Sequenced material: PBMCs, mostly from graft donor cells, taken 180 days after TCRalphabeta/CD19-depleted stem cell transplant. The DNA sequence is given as TGTGCCAGCAGCTCCCCTGGACTAGCGGGACTCTCCAAAGAGACCCAGTACTTC. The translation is CASSSPGLAGLSKETQYF.